The 8 T cell receptor beta chains in this list originate from one sample, sequenced in a study of tumor-infiltrating lymphocytes in primary liver carcinoma. Both blood RNA, taken from unsorted whole blood, and germline DNA were extracted. cDNA specific to TCR beta was made from around 450 ng of total RNA, with a constant-region primer employed for priming. The TCR beta library was amplified through three nested multiplex PCR rounds in a modified ARM-PCR procedure. Amplification in the first two PCR rounds was performed using TRBV1-TRBV30 forward primers and a C-beta reverse primer for roughly 9 cycles each. TCRdb recomputed calls from the multiplex PCR reads with MiXCR, one row per CDR3 protein. The repertoire has some 180,000 distinct CDR3 sequences, 50% to 75% of them found once; the top ten carry 72%. Sequencing used peripheral blood. Receptors were obtained from a man aged 35 to 55 with primary liver carcinoma and hepatitis B virus infection.

This chain joins TRBV6-1 and TRBJ2-5; no clear D gene. CDR1 is MNHNS, CDR2 SASEGT, per germline. The CDR3 runs to 15 residues. Deletions cut 4 bases from V and 1 base from J, with 13 bases between. The CDR3 is CASSVGPVGQETQYF. The CDR3, as DNA: TGTGCCAGCAGTGTCGGGCCCGTAGGCCAAGAGACCCAGTACTTC.

This chain uses TRBV12-3 or TRBV12-4 with TRBJ2-2, with 14 bases identical to TRBD2. Trimming took 2 bases from V and 6 from J; bases not matched to a gene: 5. The CDR3 consists of 17 residues. CDR3 DNA: TGTGCCAGCAGTTTAAATGAGGGACTAGCGGGAGCCGGGGAGCTGTTTTTT. Translated, it gives CASSLNEGLAGAGELFF.

The chain employs TRBV10-3 and TRBJ2-2; TRBD2 is a possible D gene (6 bases). Trimming took 5 bases from V and 1 from J, leaving 11 bases between them. This CDR3 region has 15 residues. Germline V CDR1 and CDR2: ENHRY, SYGVKD. The CDR3 DNA sequence: TGTGCCATCAGTCCTTGGAGGGAGAACACCGGGGAGCTGTTTTTT. Protein sequence: CAISPWRENTGELFF.

The chain uses TRBV6-6 and TRBJ2-1, with a weak D call TRBD1 (5 bases). The germline V gene has CDR1 MNHNY and CDR2 SVGAGI (reference sequence). This CDR3 contains 10 residues. Trimming shortened V by 8 bases and J by 14 bases, and 13 bases separated the two germline ends. Here the CDR3 DNA reads TGTGCCAGCGCAGACAGTTCGGAGTTCTTC. Amino acid sequence: CASADSSEFF.

The genes are TRBV10-3 and TRBJ2-5; perhaps TRBD1 as D (6 bases). This CDR3 spans 14 amino acids. Trimming stripped 10 bases from V and 5 bases from J, with 20 bases between. The V gene's germline CDR1 is ENHRY and CDR2 SYGVKD. The CDR3 here is CATAGRQAPETQYF. In DNA form, the CDR3 reads TGTGCCACCGCAGGGAGACAGGCCCCGGAGACCCAGTACTTC.

The genes are TRBV6-1 and TRBJ2-2; no firm D call. This CDR3 comprises 17 residues. Germline V gene sequence: CDR1 MNHNS, CDR2 SASEGT. V shed 7 bases and J shed 0 bases, with 18 bases lying between them. CDR3 in amino acids: CASNRAESRSNTGELFF. CDR3 nucleotides: TGTGCCAGCAACCGGGCCGAGAGCCGGTCGAACACCGGGGAGCTGTTTTTT.

This clonotype was seen ten or more times. The chain recombines TRBV11-1 with TRBJ1-1; tentative D call: TRBD1 (5 bases). Germline CDR1 and CDR2: SGHAT and FQDESV (reference sequence). V lost 3 bases and J 3 bases, leaving 11 bases between the germline ends. This CDR3 comprises 14 residues. CDR3 in amino acids: CASSFSGKDTEAFF. CDR3 coding DNA: TGTGCCAGCAGCTTCTCAGGGAAGGACACTGAAGCTTTCTTT. Based on the CDR3 plus reference TRBV11-1 and TRBJ1-1, the full variable domain is EAEVAQSPRYKITEKSQAVAFWCDPISGHATLYWYRQILGQGPELLVQFQDESVVDDSQLPKDRFSAERLKGVDSTLKIQPAELGDSAMYLCASSFSGKDTEAFFGQGTRLTVV.

As concerns this clonotype: This clone may be a read error of a much larger clone one base away. This sequence joins TRBV29-1 and TRBJ2-7; TRBD1 agrees at 7 bases. From germline, CDR1 is SQVTM and CDR2 ANQGSEA. V was pared by 6 bases and J by 3 bases, with 11 bases of the junction left unmatched. This CDR3 is 14 amino acids long. The CDR3 loop is CSVIRDRGYYEQYF. Here the CDR3 DNA reads TGCAGCGTAATCCGGGACAGAGGCTACTACGAGCAGTACTTC.